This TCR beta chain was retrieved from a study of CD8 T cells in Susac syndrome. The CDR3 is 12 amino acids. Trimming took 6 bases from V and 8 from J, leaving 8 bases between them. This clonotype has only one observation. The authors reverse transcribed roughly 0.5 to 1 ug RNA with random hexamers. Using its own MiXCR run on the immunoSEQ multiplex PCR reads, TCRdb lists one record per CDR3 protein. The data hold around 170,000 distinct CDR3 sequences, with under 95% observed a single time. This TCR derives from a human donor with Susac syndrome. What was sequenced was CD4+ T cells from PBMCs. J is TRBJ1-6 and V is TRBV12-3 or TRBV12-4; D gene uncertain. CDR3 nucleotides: TGTGCCAGCAGCCATCCGGATTCACCCCTCCACTTT. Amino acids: CASSHPDSPLHF.